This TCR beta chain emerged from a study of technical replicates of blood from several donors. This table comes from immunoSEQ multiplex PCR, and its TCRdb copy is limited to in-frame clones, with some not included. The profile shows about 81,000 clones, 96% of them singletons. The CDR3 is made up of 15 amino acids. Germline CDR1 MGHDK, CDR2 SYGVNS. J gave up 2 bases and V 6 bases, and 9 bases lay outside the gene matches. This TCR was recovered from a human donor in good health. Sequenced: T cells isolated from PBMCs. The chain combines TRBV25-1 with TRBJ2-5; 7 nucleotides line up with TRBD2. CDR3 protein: CASSQGGRGQETQYF. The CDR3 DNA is TGTGCCAGCAGCCAAGGTGGGCGGGGGCAAGAGACCCAGTACTTC.